This T cell receptor (beta chain) is from a study of Graves' ophthalmopathy and Graves' hyperthyroidism. Researchers took RNA transcripts and amplified TCR beta CDR3 regions from them. In the first round, RT-PCR was carried out with HTBI primers, and a multiplex PCR formed the second round. Each CDR3 protein gets one entry after TCRdb re-called the multiplex PCR reads with MiXCR. The sample holds about 240,000 distinct CDR3 sequences, around 50% seen once. This clonotype was seen more than once but under ten times. V was clipped by 2 bases and J by 0 bases, with 13 bases between them. The CDR3 spans 17 residues. Germline values: CDR1 SEHNR, CDR2 FQNEAQ (reference sequence).

The sequence was collected from an adult man with Graves' ophthalmopathy. Sequencing was done on a sample of peripheral blood. The chain recombines TRBV7-9 with TRBJ2-2; TRBD1 is a possible D gene (6 bases). For the CDR3, the DNA is TGTGCCAGCAGCTTATTCTGGGACACACCGAACACCGGGGAGCTGTTTTTT. This codes for CASSLFWDTPNTGELFF.